The clone carrying this T cell receptor (beta chain) has more than one count but fewer than ten. Its antigen is unknown. V was cut by 0 bases and J by 5 bases, with 11 bases left in between. The CDR3 totals 15 residues. Germline CDR1 ENHRY, CDR2 SYGVKD. The data are from a study of blood T cells in healthy people across ages. Findings of the study overall: Roughly linearly, TCR beta diversity per million T cells fell as age increased. Unknown donor CMV status possibly confounded expanded clonotype changes.

A second about 7 to 12 cycle PCR used barcoded and J-beta primers. TCRdb called the 5' RACE reads again in MiXCR, with one record for every CDR3 protein. The repertoire holds around 1,000,000 distinct CDR3 sequences, with under 30% as singletons. This sample also belongs to another study, concerning T cells of mothers and their children.

Sequencing was carried out using blood. This receptor was obtained from a girl aged 2 to 9 in good health. The chain has TRBV10-3 and TRBJ1-5; TRBD1 is a possible D gene (6 bases). CDR3: CAISESGQRDQPQHF. CDR3 nucleotides: TGTGCCATCAGTGAGTCTGGACAGCGGGATCAGCCCCAGCATTTT.